These 27 T cell receptor beta chains originate from one sample sequenced in a study of cytomegalovirus exposure and HLA in healthy donors listed by TCRdb under 2017. The library was produced with the immunoSEQ multiplex PCR assay. For the multiplex PCR, a mixture combining 60 forward primers for TCR Vbeta segments and 13 reverse primers for TCR Jbeta segments was used. TCRdb mirrors the immuneACCESS table, restricted to in-frame sequences. Some clones are absent from its copies; in checked studies, under half trace to an unresolved V gene, and the reason for the others is unknown. This sample is represented by 150,000 to 200,000 clones; approximately 86% of them were singletons. The ten largest clones take up 1.5% to 2% of the sample. Sequencing was done on a sample of PBMCs. The receptors here all came from a young woman in good health and CMV-seronegative.

The rearrangement joins TRBV2 to TRBJ2-7; 9 positions match TRBD2. Germline-derived CDR1 and CDR2 are SNHLY and FYNNEI. The V gene end was trimmed by 1 base and the J gene end by 7 bases; junction bases not matched to a gene: 5. The CDR3 has 14 amino acids. The CDR3 DNA is TGTGCCAGCAGTGAAGAGGCGGGAGGGGCGGAGCAGTACTTC. Translated: CASSEEAGGAEQYF.

This chain links TRBV1 with TRBJ1-3. TRBV1 is a documented pseudogene. This CDR3 is built from 15 residues. The CDR3: CTSSQDRGTGNTIYF. As DNA, the CDR3 is TGCACCAGCAGCCAAGATCGGGGAACTGGAAACACCATATATTTT.

The chain couples TRBV5-8 to TRBJ1-4; 9 nucleotides align to TRBD1. The CDR3 covers 13 residues. Germline loops: CDR1 SGHTS, CDR2 YDEGEE. The ends lost 10 bases at V and 8 bases at J; junction bases unmatched: 9. The CDR3 nucleotides are TGTGCCGGAGGACAGGGGAGTTGGGAAAAACTGTTTTTT. Protein sequence: CAGGQGSWEKLFF.

This clone came up once. The J gene is TRBJ2-1, the V gene TRBV7-3, with 8 bases that match TRBD1. V gave up 5 bases and J gave up 2 bases; unmatched junction bases: 5. This CDR3 is built from 15 residues. CDR1 is SGHTA and CDR2 is FQGTGA in the germline V gene. This CDR3 reads CASSPQGAAYNEQFF. CDR3 DNA: TGTGCCAGCAGCCCCCAGGGGGCGGCCTACAATGAGCAGTTCTTC.

The chain has TRBV27 and TRBJ1-6; D is perhaps TRBD1 (5 bases). Trimming took off 3 bases at V and 9 bases at J, with 12 bases between the two ends. This CDR3 comprises 14 residues. Germline V gene sequence: CDR1 MNHEY, CDR2 SMNVEV (reference sequence). CDR3 protein: CASSLLGAPSPLHF. The CDR3 region has the DNA TGTGCCAGCAGTTTGTTAGGGGCTCCTTCACCCCTCCACTTT.

J is TRBJ1-4 and V is TRBV19, with D possibly matching TRBD1 (5 bases). The CDR3 is made up of 17 amino acids. The V end lost 4 bases, the J end lost 5 bases, and 20 bases lay between the germline ends. Germline CDR1 and CDR2: LNHDA and SQIVND (reference sequence). This CDR3 reads CASSTVPQGGENEKLFF. The CDR3 DNA is TGTGCCAGTAGTACGGTCCCGCAGGGAGGGGAAAATGAAAAACTGTTTTTT.

This clone is a singleton in its sample. The V and J genes are TRBV28 and TRBJ2-5; perhaps TRBD1 as D (6 bases). The ends were cut back, 6 bases at V and 9 bases at J, with 17 bases in the middle. This CDR3 is 13 amino acids long. Per germline, CDR1 MDHEN and CDR2 SYDVKM. In DNA form, the CDR3 reads TGTGCCAGCAGCCGAGACAGGCCGGACGCCCAGTACTTC. The encoded protein is CASSRDRPDAQYF.

The chain uses TRBV6-4 and TRBJ2-3; D might be TRBD2 (5 bases). The CDR3 contains 15 residues. The ends were cut back, 3 bases at V and 2 bases at J, with 12 bases in the middle. Germline loops: CDR1 MRHNA, CDR2 SNTAGT. The CDR3 region is CASSEGEISTDTQYF. The CDR3 DNA reads as TGTGCCAGCAGTGAGGGAGAGATATCCACAGATACGCAGTATTTT.

On this clone itself: One junction end does not reproduce the germline sequence, and a read error may be involved. This rearrangement joins TRBV6-5 to TRBJ1-5; D unresolved. Germline CDR1 is MNHEY and CDR2 is SVGAGI. The CDR3 loop spans 13 amino acids. The CDR3 sequence is CASRYSADQPQHF. In DNA, the CDR3 is TGTGCCAGCAGGTACTCGGCCGATCAGCCCCAGCATTTT.

The chain carries TRBV15 and TRBJ1-5; D is ambiguous. V was trimmed by 0 bases and J by 0 bases, leaving 9 bases between them. The CDR3 consists of 16 residues. The germline V gene encodes CDR1 LNHNV and CDR2 YYDKDF (reference sequence). The CDR3 loop is CATSRDRSGSNQPQHF. The DNA for the CDR3 is TGTGCCACCAGCAGAGATCGGTCCGGTAGCAATCAGCCCCAGCATTTT.

The V gene is TRBV4-1, the J gene TRBJ2-7; possibly TRBD1 for D (5 bases). V was trimmed by 0 bases and J by 1 base, leaving 16 bases between them. This CDR3 region has 17 residues. Germline-derived CDR1 and CDR2 are MGHRA and YSYEKL. The CDR3 region has the DNA TGCGCCAGCAGCCAAGAGGGGCTAAGGGATCGGTCCTACGAGCAGTACTTC. Translating gives CASSQEGLRDRSYEQYF.

This clone was counted a single time. The chain couples TRBV10-1 to TRBJ2-1, with a possible D match to TRBD1 (6 bases). V lost 2 bases and J 5 bases, leaving 19 bases between the germline ends. The CDR3 has 17 residues. The germline V gene has CDR1 WNHNN and CDR2 SYGVQD (reference sequence). The CDR3 DNA reads TGCGCCAGCAGTGAGGTCAGGGGAGTGTATTTTCACAATGAGCAGTTCTTC. Protein product: CASSEVRGVYFHNEQFF.

The genes are TRBV5-1 and TRBJ2-7; the match to TRBD2 covers 11 bases. The CDR3 extends over 17 amino acids. Germline trimming cut 0 bases from V and 4 bases from J; bases unmatched to any gene: 9. Per the germline V gene, CDR1 is SGHRS and CDR2 is YFSETQ. The chain's CDR3 is CASSLAELAGALYEQYF. The CDR3 bases are TGCGCCAGCAGCTTGGCCGAACTAGCGGGAGCTCTATACGAGCAGTACTTC. Full variable domain (remainder filled in from reference TRBV5-1 and TRBJ2-7): KAGVTQTPRYLIKTRGQQVTLSCSPISGHRSVSWYQQTPGQGLQFLFEYFSETQRNKGNFPGRFSGRQFSNSRSEMNVSTLELGDSALYLCASSLAELAGALYEQYFGPGTRLTVT.

The chain has TRBV10-1 and TRBJ2-1; D not certain. Germline lookup yields CDR1 WNHNN and CDR2 SYGVQD (reference sequence). Between the trimmed V and J ends, which lost 3 bases and 1 base, there was a span of 7 bases. There are 14 residues in the CDR3. CDR3 residues: CASSDGSSYNEQFF. The CDR3 DNA follows: TGCGCCAGCAGTGATGGCAGTTCCTACAATGAGCAGTTCTTC.

The V and J genes are TRBV5-1 and TRBJ2-5, with D possibly being TRBD1 (6 bases). The J call may not be correct, given that the DNA end is closer to TRBJ2-7. Germline loops: CDR1 SGHRS, CDR2 YFSETQ. This CDR3 is 15 amino acids long. Written as DNA, the CDR3 is TGCGCCAGCAGCTTAGCAGGGGCCCCCTCCTACGAGCAGTACTTC. Amino acids: CASSLAGAPSYEQYF.

Here the CDR3 DNA reads TGTGCCATTCTTACGAACACCGGGGAGCTGTTTTTT. This translates into CAILTNTGELFF. The gene calls are TRBV7-6 and TRBJ2-2; D unclear. The CDR3 consists of 12 residues. The germline CDR1 and CDR2 sequences are SGHVS and FNYEAQ. Trimming left V 10 bases short and J 0 bases short, with 6 bases between. Combining the CDR3 with reference TRBV7-6 and TRBJ2-2 gives the whole variable domain GAGVSQSPRYKVTKRGQDVALRCDPISGHVSLYWYRQALGQGPEFLTYFNYEAQQDKSGLPNDRFSAERPEGSISTLTIQRTEQRDSAMYRCAILTNTGELFFGEGSRLTVL.

DNA of the CDR3: TGTGCCAGCAGCCAAGGTCGAGCTAGCGGGTATGAGCAGTTCTTC. It translates to CASSQGRASGYEQFF. The rearrangement links TRBV14 to TRBJ2-1; 8 bases are shared with TRBD2. The J segment lost 8 bases and the V segment lost 1 base, leaving 7 bases of the junction unmatched. Germline values: CDR1 SGHDN, CDR2 FVKESK. CDR3 length: 15 amino acids.

The rearrangement joins TRBV18 to TRBJ2-7, with 7 bases identical to TRBD2. Germline loops: CDR1 KGHSH, CDR2 LQKENI. This CDR3 is built from 15 residues. Germline trimming cut 3 bases from V and 2 bases from J; bases unmatched to any gene: 7. For the CDR3, the DNA is TGTGCCAGCTCACCGGGGCTAGCGGACACCTACGAGCAGTACTTC. Translated: CASSPGLADTYEQYF.

V usage is TRBV28 and J usage is TRBJ1-2, with TRBD1 identical over 7 bases. Germline CDR1 reads MDHEN; CDR2 reads SYDVKM. Trimming took 5 bases from V and 2 from J; bases not matched to a gene: 5. The CDR3 extends over 14 amino acids. The CDR3 is CASSPTQGNYGYTF. In DNA form, the CDR3 reads TGTGCCAGCAGTCCTACACAGGGGAACTATGGCTACACCTTC.

This chain uses TRBV4-1 with TRBJ1-1; possibly TRBD1 for D (5 bases). The germline V and J ends were trimmed by 2 bases and 1 base, with 8 bases remaining between them. Germline assignment: CDR1 MGHRA and CDR2 YSYEKL. The CDR3 spans 14 residues. The CDR3 here is CASSQRRGNTEAFF. The CDR3 DNA reads as TGCGCCAGCAGCCAACGTAGGGGGAACACTGAAGCTTTCTTT.

The V and J genes are TRBV6-4 and TRBJ1-2; D is undetermined. The CDR3 is 13 residues long. The germline V gene has CDR1 MRHNA and CDR2 SNTAGT. Between the trimmed V and J ends, which lost 3 bases and 7 bases, there was a span of 12 bases. CDR3 nucleotides: TGTGCCAGCAGTGAGGGAGAAAGGAGTGGCTACACCTTC. Protein sequence: CASSEGERSGYTF.

The gene calls are TRBV29-1 and TRBJ1-3; D unresolved. CDR1 is SQVTM, CDR2 ANQGSEA, per germline. The CDR3 has 14 amino acids. V was pared by 1 base and J by 2 bases, with 9 bases between. The CDR3 nucleotides are TGCAGCGTTGAAGGCTGGGGAGCTGGAAACACCATATATTTT. It specifies CSVEGWGAGNTIYF.

This clone has more than one count but fewer than ten. This sequence joins TRBV6-5 and TRBJ2-5, with D maybe TRBD1 (5 bases). Germline values: CDR1 MNHEY, CDR2 SVGAGI. CDR3 length equals 13 residues. V dropped 6 bases and J dropped 2 bases, with 10 bases sitting between them. The CDR3 protein is CASRRQRQETQYF. The CDR3 DNA is TGTGCCAGCAGGCGACAGAGGCAAGAGACCCAGTACTTC.

This chain joins TRBV10-3 and TRBJ2-7; 12 positions match TRBD2. The V gene's germline CDR1 is ENHRY and CDR2 SYGVKD. Germline trimming cut 11 bases from V and 1 base from J; bases unmatched to any gene: 6. The CDR3 has 14 amino acids. The CDR3 is CALPTSGSSYEQYF. CDR3 DNA sequence: TGTGCCCTGCCGACTAGCGGGAGTTCCTACGAGCAGTACTTC.

The chain links TRBV5-6 to TRBJ1-4, with no clear D. CDR1 and CDR2 from the germline V gene are SGHDT and YYEEEE. The CDR3 covers 14 residues. The V and J ends lost 1 base and 6 bases respectively, with 10 bases between them. CDR3 region: CASSLKTGYEKLFF. CDR3 nucleotide sequence: TGTGCCAGCAGCTTGAAAACCGGTTATGAAAAACTGTTTTTT.

The chain has TRBV5-6 and TRBJ2-4; 11 bases fit TRBD2. CDR3 length: 18 amino acids. The J segment lost 3 bases and the V segment lost 4 bases, leaving 12 bases of the junction unmatched. Germline V lookup: CDR1 SGHDT, CDR2 YYEEEE. CDR3 residues: CASSDRSSGRAVKNIQYF. The DNA for the CDR3 is TGTGCCAGCAGCGACCGTAGTAGCGGGAGGGCTGTCAAAAACATTCAGTACTTC.

The chain couples TRBV21-1 to TRBJ2-7; no DNA check was done on the table's D call, TRBD2. TRBV21-1 is a documented pseudogene. The CDR3 consists of 16 residues. Here the CDR3 reads CASSPLKEAMIGSQYF. The CDR3, as DNA: TGTGCCAGCAGCCCTCTGAAGGAGGCTATGATAGGATCTCAGTACTTC.